A single T cell receptor (beta chain) is shown here with its context. Only a few counts were recorded for this clone. Its antigen is still unknown. Base qualities are missing; no much larger clone stands one base away. From the cysteine up to the phenylalanine, the CDR3 has a length of 12 residues. The kept DNA is CDR3 alone, 36 bases in frame from the first base. At the junction V is shortened by 5 bases and J by 4 bases, with 9 bases in between. The germline V gene supplies CDR1 SGHAT and CDR2 FQNNGV. The data stem from a study of beta chain features in type 1 diabetes listed by TCRdb under 2018. For context, the study as a whole: Mean age, gender distribution, total cell number and subset yield did not differ between patients and healthy donors. A total of some 100,000,000 sorted cells were examined across all samples, and a strong correlation was observed between cell number per subset and RNA yield. In the study, recently diagnosed type 1 diabetes patients and matched healthy donors were compared on the TCRB repertoires of their sorted circulating CD4+ T cell subsets. Whereas all 28 donors provided naive and central memory subsets, regulatory and stem cell-like memory subsets were isolated from just 8 patients and roughly 8 healthy donors.

All of the isolated RNA was reverse transcribed with the High Capacity cDNA Reverse Transcription Kit, so expressed TCRB transcripts were sequenced. Deep immunoSEQ sequencing was applied to naive, central memory and regulatory T cell samples, giving an average of around 3.4 million total reads per sample. Sorted cells were lysed in RLT buffer, and RNA was extracted using DNase-treated RNeasy Micro or Mini kits according to cell number. Each cell subset was processed on its own to prevent cross-contamination, while patient and healthy donor samples were processed together. Using the immunoSEQ multiplex PCR, TCRB sequences were amplified from cDNA into 87-bp fragments spanning the CDR3 region. Amplicons were sequenced on the Illumina HiSeq platform. On the authors' methods: Synthetic template baselines were used to correct PCR bias computationally, reads within Hamming distance 2 were collapsed together, and singletons that could not be merged were discarded. Reads were aligned to IMGT to assign V, D and J genes, CDR3 length, and insertions or deletions at six rearrangement sites. Within each subset, clonotype counts were normalized to the number of sorted cells before true diversity and Gini coefficients were calculated with the tcR R package. The overlap coefficient, calculated on TCRB nucleotide sequences, was used to quantify repertoire sharing. As a proxy for the pre-selection repertoire, out-of-frame TCRB sequences from naive cells were analyzed. TCRdb's version of the immuneACCESS table is confined to in-frame rearrangements and falls short of the full clone set. An unresolved V gene accounts for under half of the shortfall where checked; the remainder is of unknown origin. That table is the source of V, J and clone size, and D and trimming were worked out from the DNA. Within this sample are fewer than 450,000 clones, with approximately 12% of them counted one time only. Clones ranked in the top ten supply nearly 0.015% of the sample.

Broad study findings and their caveats: Patients with type 1 diabetes made fewer insertions and deleted more nucleotides at VDJ recombination sites, implying thymic rearrangement abnormalities. PCR may preferentially amplify shorter templates, but because patient and control samples were amplified and corrected together, any resulting skew would affect both groups equally. Because cDNA rather than genomic DNA was sequenced, highly expressing activated cells could have been over-represented, although no difference in activation and CD3 levels was found between groups. Type 1 diabetes patients showed a moderate but significant shortening of TCRB CDR3 length in all four CD4+ subsets. The naive, central memory and regulatory TCRB repertoires appeared to resemble one another more closely among patients than among healthy donors. Because the HLA sub-analyses included only small numbers of individuals, any influence of HLA type on TCRB rearrangement was left unresolved.

A single peripheral blood draw of around 120 mL on average was collected from each donor into heparinised tubes. Using a panel that included CD45RO, CCR7, CD25, CD127, CD95 and CD27, naive, central memory, regulatory and stem cell-like memory CD4+ T cells were sorted on a BD FACSAria II. A purity above 98% was achieved for all sorted populations. Right away, PBMCs were isolated by Lymphoprep density gradient centrifugation and were stained directly, with no culture step. So that batch effects would be minimized, each experiment stained and sorted samples in pairs, pairing one healthy donor with one patient.

The chain was built from TRBV11-2 and TRBJ2-7; no D gene is confidently identified. Sequencing used naive CD4+ T cells from blood. The cell subset or site label here, explained by the study, means: true naive CD4+ T cells. This sequence was found in a woman in her late teens or twenties with type 1 diabetes. DNA sequence: TGTGCCAGCAGCACAGACCTATACGAGCAGTACTTC. Translated, it gives CASSTDLYEQYF.